The next 4 T cell receptor beta chains were all read from a single sample in a study of radiation and T cells in renal cell carcinoma. Time point in this sample: blood 2 weeks post-SBRT. Treatment in this sample: 15 Gy SBRT to primary tumor, nephrectomy 4 weeks later. The data were produced by immunoSEQ multiplex PCR, yet TCRdb's version contains in-frame clones alone and is incomplete. The sample includes around 130,000 clones, approximately 90% of them seen just once. The sequenced sample was blood, obtained from a patient whose treatment included radiotherapy and nephrectomy. The receptors here all came from a woman in her 70s with renal cell carcinoma.

V gene TRBV4-1 combines with J gene TRBJ2-5; unclear D gene. From germline, CDR1 is MGHRA and CDR2 YSYEKL. The CDR3 sequence is 13 residues long. Trimming stripped 5 bases from V and 5 bases from J, with 12 bases between. Here the CDR3 DNA reads TGCGCCAGCAGCACGAGATTGGGTGAGACCCAGTACTTC. As protein: CASSTRLGETQYF.

The gene calls are TRBV6-6 and TRBJ1-2; 9 nucleotides agree with TRBD1. J lost 4 bases, V lost 4 bases, and 10 bases had no gene match. This CDR3 has 16 amino acids. Germline assignment: CDR1 MNHNY and CDR2 SVGAGI (reference sequence). The CDR3 bases are TGTGCCAGCAGTTTCGTTGGACAGGGGAATCCCTATGGCTACACCTTC. This sequence encodes CASSFVGQGNPYGYTF.

The chain recombines TRBV5-4 with TRBJ2-5, with TRBD1 identical over 7 bases. This CDR3 comprises 14 residues. Per the germline V gene, CDR1 is SGHNT and CDR2 is YYREEE (reference sequence). With V trimmed by 1 base and J by 6 bases, 6 bases remained unmatched. CDR3 coding DNA: TGTGCCAGCAGCTTGCCGGGACAGATTAAGACCCAGTACTTC. Its protein product is CASSLPGQIKTQYF.

The chain combines TRBV4-2 with TRBJ2-2; D perhaps matches TRBD1 (6 bases). Germline V gene lookup returns CDR1 LGHNA and CDR2 YNFKEQ. V was cut by 0 bases and J by 0 bases, with 11 bases left in between. The CDR3 is 17 amino acids. This CDR3 is CASSQDADSANTGELFF. CDR3 nucleotides: TGTGCCAGCAGCCAAGATGCGGACAGCGCGAACACCGGGGAGCTGTTTTTT.